This is a list of T cell receptor beta chains from one sample in a study of cytomegalovirus exposure and HLA in healthy donors. Measured with immunoSEQ multiplex PCR; TCRdb has only the in-frame clones, and not every one. The sample has 150,000 or so clones; 80% to 90% are singletons. The sequenced sample was PBMCs. These TCRs come from a woman aged 18-35 years in good health and CMV-seronegative. The CDR3 runs from the conserved cysteine through the conserved F or W. Each record gives: D gene, clone size, V gene, J gene, CDR3 DNA, CDR3 protein. A D gene is named only where the DNA matches it firmly. The size entry is marked missing in some rows and otherwise reads once, few, many or a size class.

>TRBD1|.|TRBV27|TRBJ1-2
TGTGCCAGCAGTTTAGGCAGGGGGCGAGGCTACACCTTC
CASSLGRGRGYTF
>.|.|TRBV7-6|TRBJ2-1
TGTGCCAGCAGCTTGGGGGCTTCCGCCTACAATGAGCAGTTCTTC
CASSLGASAYNEQFF
>.|.|TRBV30|TRBJ1-2
TGTGCCTGGAGTCTCGGGATAGGGAAGTATGGCTACACCTTC
CAWSLGIGKYGYTF
>.|.|TRBV20-1|TRBJ2-5
TGCAGTGCTAATAAAGCGGAGACCCAGTACTTC
CSANKAETQYF
>TRBD1|.|TRBV13|TRBJ2-3
TGTGCCAGCAGCCCAGGGACAGGGGGCCCAGATACGCAGTATTTT
CASSPGTGGPDTQYF
>.|once|TRBV4-2|TRBJ1-2
TGTGCCAGCAGCTCCAGGGACTCCCTCTATGGCTACACCTTC
CASSSRDSLYGYTF
>.|.|TRBV11-2|TRBJ1-5
TGTGCCAGCAGCTTACGGGGCAATCAGCCCCAGCATTTT
CASSLRGNQPQHF
>.|.|TRBV28|TRBJ1-4
TGTGCCAGCCGCCCAGGGGATACGACTAATGAAAAACTGTTTTTT
CASRPGDTTNEKLFF
>.|.|TRBV6-6|TRBJ1-2
TGTGCCAGCACCATCGGGACACTAAACTATGGCTACACCTTC
CASTIGTLNYGYTF
>TRBD2|.|TRBV7-2|TRBJ2-1
TGTGCCAGCAGCCAGGGACTAGCGGGAGTATATGAGCAGTTCTTC
CASSQGLAGVYEQFF
>.|.|TRBV28|TRBJ2-2
TGTGCCAGCAGTATCTCTCCCAGGGTAGAGACGAACACCGGGGAGCTGTTTTTT
CASSISPRVETNTGELFF
>TRBD2|.|TRBV7-2|TRBJ2-5
TGTGCCAGCAGCTTAGATGGGACTAGCGGACAGACCCAGTACTTC
CASSLDGTSGQTQYF
>.|.|TRBV27|TRBJ2-7
TGTGCCAGCAGTTTAGCTTCGGGGGTTGTTTACGAGCAGTACTTC
CASSLASGVVYEQYF
>TRBD1|.|TRBV5-5|TRBJ2-7
TGTGCCAGCAGCATACTGACAGGGGTGGACGAGCAGTACTTC
CASSILTGVDEQYF
>.|.|TRBV6-6|TRBJ1-6
TGTGCCAGCAGTTCCCCAGGCTATAATTCACCCCTCCACTTT
CASSSPGYNSPLHF
>.|.|TRBV7-2|TRBJ1-2
TGTGCCAGCAGCCTCGGTCCGGTCCCGATTAACTATGGCTACACCTTC
CASSLGPVPINYGYTF
>TRBD1|.|TRBV5-1|TRBJ2-1
TGCGCCAGCAGCTTGGGACAGGGGAATGAGCAGTTCTTC
CASSLGQGNEQFF
>.|.|TRBV2|TRBJ2-5
TGTGCCAGCGGGGACTCAGATAGCCCTGGGGAGACCCAGTACTTC
CASGDSDSPGETQYF
>.|.|TRBV18|TRBJ1-5
TGTGCCAGCTCACCACAAGGTGGGACTGTCAATCAGCCCCAGCATTTT
CASSPQGGTVNQPQHF
>.|.|TRBV7-9|TRBJ2-6
TGTTCCAGCAGCTTGGGACTTGTCTCTGGGGCCAACGTCCTGACTTTC
CSSSLGLVSGANVLTF
>TRBD1|.|TRBV19|TRBJ2-7
TGTGCCACCAAGGGACAGGGGGCAGGGGAGCAGTACTTC
CATKGQGAGEQYF
>TRBD2|.|TRBV11-2|TRBJ2-3
TGTGCCAGCAGCTTAGCAAGCGGGGGGGCCGTTGATACGCAGTATTTT
CASSLASGGAVDTQYF
>.|once|TRBV7-2|TRBJ1-1
TGTGCCAGCAGTTCCGGGGAGGGGCTGCGTGAAGCTTTCTTT
CASSSGEGLREAFF
>TRBD2|.|TRBV7-9|TRBJ2-2
TGTGCCAGCAGCAGACTAGCGGAGAACACCGGGGAGCTGTTTTTT
CASSRLAENTGELFF
>TRBD1|.|TRBV19|TRBJ1-5
TGTGCCAGTAGTATCTGGGACAGGGGGTACGAACAGCCCCAGCATTTT
CASSIWDRGYEQPQHF
>TRBD1|.|TRBV30|TRBJ2-5
TGTGCCTCCTGGACAGGGCTCCAAGAGACCCAGTACTTC
CASWTGLQETQYF
>.|.|TRBV5-4|TRBJ2-1
TGTGCCAGCAGCTGGATGGGGGCTAAGGGAGATGAGCAGTTCTTC
CASSWMGAKGDEQFF
>TRBD2|.|TRBV10-3|TRBJ2-5
TGTGCCATCAGTGAGACCCGGACTAGCGGGGGCCGGGAGACCCAGTACTTC
CAISETRTSGGRETQYF
>TRBD2|.|TRBV7-2|TRBJ2-2
TGTGCCAGCAGCCCCGGACTAGCGGGAGGGCAAACCGGGGAGCTGTTTTTT
CASSPGLAGGQTGELFF
>.|.|TRBV5-1|TRBJ2-2
TGCGCCAGCAGCTTGTGGACAACCGGGGAGCTGTTTTTT
CASSLWTTGELFF
>.|few|TRBV28|TRBJ2-3
TGTGCCAGCAGTTTCGGAGCAGATACGCAGTATTTT
CASSFGADTQYF
>TRBD2|.|TRBV7-6|TRBJ2-1
TGTGCCAGCAGTCACGGACTAGCAGTTGATGAGCAGTTCTTC
CASSHGLAVDEQFF
>.|.|TRBV5-6|TRBJ1-2
TGTGCCAGCAGCTTAGGGCAGGGGATAGCTAACTATGGCTACACCTTC
CASSLGQGIANYGYTF
>.|.|TRBV7-2|TRBJ2-7
TGTGCCAGCAGCTTAGCGCACAAAACCTACGAGCAGTACTTC
CASSLAHKTYEQYF